Shown below are 8 T cell receptor beta chains from a single sample sequenced in a study of early T cells in non-severe SARS-CoV-2 infection. TCRdb re-derived calls from the 5' RACE reads in MiXCR, one entry per CDR3 protein. The sample has some 50,000 distinct CDR3 sequences, 9.3% seen once. Sequencing input: whole blood. The receptors derive from an adult who was a healthcare worker with PCR-confirmed SARS-CoV-2 infection or an uninfected control (not recorded which).

The V gene is TRBV6-6, the J gene TRBJ1-6; D gene uncertain. This CDR3 comprises 16 residues. In germline, CDR1 is MNHNY, CDR2 SVGAGI (reference sequence). The germline V and J ends were trimmed by 5 bases and 7 bases, with 18 bases remaining between them. The CDR3 DNA sequence: TGTGCCAGCAGTCCCCGGGGTGAGCGGCTGAATTCACCCCTCCACTTT. Protein: CASSPRGERLNSPLHF.

This clonotype was detected many times. The chain has TRBV7-9 and TRBJ1-1; maybe TRBD1 (5 bases). V was cut by 5 bases and J by 3 bases, with 10 bases left in between. There are 13 residues in the CDR3. Germline loops: CDR1 SEHNR, CDR2 FQNEAQ (reference sequence). CDR3 loop: CASSQARDTEAFF. In DNA, the CDR3 is TGTGCCAGCAGCCAAGCCAGGGACACTGAAGCTTTCTTT. The whole variable domain, filled in from reference TRBV7-9 and TRBJ1-1, reads DTGVSQNPRHKITKRGQNVTFRCDPISEHNRLYWYRQTLGQGPEFLTYFQNEAQLEKSRLLSDRFSAERPKGSFSTLEIQRTEQGDSAMYLCASSQARDTEAFFGQGTRLTVV.

V usage is TRBV24-1 and J usage is TRBJ1-2; D call uncertain. In germline, CDR1 is KGHDR, CDR2 SFDVKD. This CDR3 contains 12 residues. Trimming left V 2 bases short and J 5 bases short, with 5 bases between. CDR3 DNA sequence: TGTGCCACCAGTGATTCTGGATATGGCTACACCTTC. It encodes CATSDSGYGYTF.

This clonotype was seen repeatedly, ten times or more. This chain uses TRBV3-1 with TRBJ2-7; D remains unclear. V was shortened by 4 bases and J by 2 bases, with 9 bases between the two germline ends. This CDR3 is 13 amino acids long. The germline gives CDR1 LGHDT, CDR2 YNNKEL (reference sequence). The CDR3: CASSRDWTYEQYF. As DNA, the CDR3 is TGTGCCAGCAGCCGAGACTGGACCTACGAGCAGTACTTC.

This chain connects TRBV6-1 to TRBJ2-1; 10 nucleotides match TRBD2. The germline CDR1 and CDR2 sequences are MNHNS and SASEGT. Trimming took 6 bases from V and 9 from J; bases not matched to a gene: 8. The CDR3 totals 14 residues. The CDR3: CASSAGLASGEQFF. As DNA, the CDR3 is TGTGCCAGCAGCGCGGGACTAGCGAGCGGTGAGCAGTTCTTC.

The CDR3 bases are TGTGCCAGCAGCCAAACCGGTGAAGCTTTCTTT. This codes for CASSQTGEAFF. The V call is TRBV3-1, the J call TRBJ1-1; the D is unclear. V gave up 2 bases and J gave up 7 bases, with 5 bases separating them. The germline gives CDR1 LGHDT, CDR2 YNNKEL (reference sequence). The CDR3 runs 11 residues.

This clonotype has at least ten counts. The chain employs TRBV7-9 and TRBJ2-3; no reliable D call. Deletions cut 0 bases from V and 2 bases from J, with 9 bases between. Germline CDR1 SEHNR, CDR2 FQNEAQ (reference sequence). CDR3 length: 15 amino acids. DNA of the CDR3: TGTGCCAGCAGCTTAGCATCCGGCCTCACAGATACGCAGTATTTT. It yields the protein CASSLASGLTDTQYF.

The chain has TRBV5-4 and TRBJ2-5; 10 positions match TRBD2. Germline CDR1 and CDR2: SGHNT and YYREEE (reference sequence). The CDR3 sequence is 15 residues long. Trimming took 2 bases from V and 2 from J; bases not matched to a gene: 3. CDR3 protein: CASSLPTSGQETQYF. In DNA form, the CDR3 reads TGTGCCAGCAGCTTACCGACTAGCGGGCAAGAGACCCAGTACTTC.